This TCR beta chain was captured by sequencing in a study of blood T cells in healthy people across ages. Study-wide points: Comparison with aged donors showed that long-lived donors had more naive CD4+ cells and higher diversity. What prevented conclusive comparison of naive and antigen-experienced cells was that PBMCs were unsorted. Higher naive T cell percentage went strongly together with higher TCR beta diversity.

The ends were cut back, 1 base at V and 0 bases at J, with 9 bases in the middle. CDR3 length equals 15 residues. The germline V gene encodes CDR1 SGHAT and CDR2 FQNNGV. It was with a sample-barcoded 5' primer and a J-beta primer mix that a second PCR of roughly 6 to 12 cycles was run. MiXCR, run by TCRdb on the 5' RACE reads, gives a single entry per CDR3 protein. The sample holds about 780,000 distinct CDR3 sequences; around a quarter are singletons and the top ten take around 3%. This clonotype has just a few counts. Its antigen remains unknown. The same specimen was also included in a second study, on T cells of mothers and their children. That source notes: No persistent microchimeric T cell clones were detected.

This TCR was sampled from a boy between 5 and 17 years old in good health. The rearrangement links TRBV11-2 to TRBJ1-2; D not certain. The sequenced material came from blood. The CDR3: CASSLVPDSNYGYTF. CDR3 coding DNA: TGTGCCAGCAGCTTAGTTCCCGATTCTAACTATGGCTACACCTTC.